This TCR beta chain was observed in a study of cytomegalovirus exposure and HLA in healthy donors. The PCR made use of 60 Vbeta and 13 Jbeta primers. Assay: immunoSEQ multiplex PCR; the TCRdb copy retains only in-frame clones and omits some. The data hold 100,000 to 120,000 clones, with approximately 86% observed a single time. Germline loops: CDR1 MDHEN, CDR2 SYDVKM. CDR3 length: 15 residues. Trimming cost V 6 bases and J 2 bases, with 11 bases left between them. The gene calls are TRBV28 and TRBJ2-6, with a possible D match to TRBD1 (5 bases). This clonotype was sampled from a man aged 40-49 years in good health and CMV-seronegative. Material: PBMCs. The CDR3 DNA reads TGTGCCAGCAGGAGCCAGGGTACTGGGGCCAACGTCCTGACTTTC. Protein product: CASRSQGTGANVLTF.